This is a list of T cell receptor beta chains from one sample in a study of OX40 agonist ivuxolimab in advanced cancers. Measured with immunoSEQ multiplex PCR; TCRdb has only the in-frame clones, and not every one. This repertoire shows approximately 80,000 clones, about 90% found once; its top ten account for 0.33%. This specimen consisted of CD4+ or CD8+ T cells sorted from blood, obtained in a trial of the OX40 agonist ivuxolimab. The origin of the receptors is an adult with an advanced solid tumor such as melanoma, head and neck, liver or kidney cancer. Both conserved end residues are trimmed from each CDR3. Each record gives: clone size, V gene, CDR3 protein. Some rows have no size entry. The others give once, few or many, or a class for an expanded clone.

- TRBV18 ASSPPTPRPSGNTIY
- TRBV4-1 ASSQVRGGNEKLF
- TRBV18 ASSEASANEKLF
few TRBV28 AGRTSSNQPQH
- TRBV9 ASSAVRSGGRYNEQF
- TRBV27 ASKGPYNEQF
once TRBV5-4 ASSLNQGSYNEQF
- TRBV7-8 ASSWGQGGSPLH
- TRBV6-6 ASKVGGEIAF
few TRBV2 ASSVTGQQSPLH
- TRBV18 ASSPTGDQPQH
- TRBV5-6 ASSLQGVDYGYT
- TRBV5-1 ASSLALREEVNTEAF
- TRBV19 ASGFSSYNSPPH
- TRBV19 ASRQPGGPKAF
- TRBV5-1 ASSPGTSGGETQY
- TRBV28 ASSGSDALEAF
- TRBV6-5 ASSPPGDNTDTQY
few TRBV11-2 ASSLEVEGYT
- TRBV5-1 ASSLVPQGRETQY
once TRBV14 ASSQELWTPGGTQY
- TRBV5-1 ASSSGQVYGYT
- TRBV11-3 ASSGDFGETQY
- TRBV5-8 ASSPGQGEETQY
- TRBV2 ASSPGNTEAF
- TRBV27 ASSSGQRGYT
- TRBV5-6 ASSTGQADYGYT
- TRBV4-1 ASSRVGGRGTDTQY
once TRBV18 ASSPNGVISGNTIY
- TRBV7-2 ASSLGNSGNTIY
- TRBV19 ASSIDRTGLTEAF
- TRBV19 ASRPGGGYQETQY
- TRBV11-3 ASSLDRASGGSSYNEQF
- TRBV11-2 ASSYGTSGAQETQY
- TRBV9 ASSAGLTGQGPSGANVLT
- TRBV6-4 ASSAYPQPQH
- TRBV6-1 ASSALGGSYNEQF
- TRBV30 AWTINNYNEQF
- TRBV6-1 ASRRLGNTIY
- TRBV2 ASLGLMPSTDTQY
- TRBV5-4 ASSPHGGGLYEQY
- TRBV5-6 ASSLRKNIQY